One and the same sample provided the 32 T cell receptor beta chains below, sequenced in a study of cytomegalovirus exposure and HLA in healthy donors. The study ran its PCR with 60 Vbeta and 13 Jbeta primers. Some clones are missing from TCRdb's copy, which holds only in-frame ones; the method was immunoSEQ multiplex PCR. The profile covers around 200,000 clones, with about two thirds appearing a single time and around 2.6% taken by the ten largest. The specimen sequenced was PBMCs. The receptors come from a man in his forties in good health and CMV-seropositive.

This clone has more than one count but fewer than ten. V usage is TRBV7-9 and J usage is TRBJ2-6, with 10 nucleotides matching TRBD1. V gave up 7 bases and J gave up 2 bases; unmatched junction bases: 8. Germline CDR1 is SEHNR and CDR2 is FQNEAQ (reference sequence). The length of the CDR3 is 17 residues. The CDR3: CASKTTGGDPGANVLTF. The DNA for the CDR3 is TGTGCCAGCAAAACGACAGGGGGCGATCCTGGGGCCAACGTCCTGACTTTC.

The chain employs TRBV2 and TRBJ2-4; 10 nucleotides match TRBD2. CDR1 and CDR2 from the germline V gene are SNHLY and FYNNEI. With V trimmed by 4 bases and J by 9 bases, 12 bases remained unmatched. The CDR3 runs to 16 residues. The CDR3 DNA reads TGTGCCAGCAGTGCCCGGCTAGCGGGGGTGCAGGGCATTCAGTACTTC. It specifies CASSARLAGVQGIQYF. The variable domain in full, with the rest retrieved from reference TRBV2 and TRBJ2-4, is EPEVTQTPSHQVTQMGQEVILRCVPISNHLYFYWYRQILGQKVEFLVSFYNNEISEKSEIFDDQFSVERPDGSNFTLKIRSTKLEDSAMYFCASSARLAGVQGIQYFGAGTRLSVL.

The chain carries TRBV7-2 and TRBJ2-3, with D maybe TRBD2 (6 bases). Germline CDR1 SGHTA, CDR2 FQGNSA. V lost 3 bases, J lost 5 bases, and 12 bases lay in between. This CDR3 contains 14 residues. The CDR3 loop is CASSFGGRGDTQYF. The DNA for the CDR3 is TGTGCCAGCAGCTTTGGAGGGAGAGGAGATACGCAGTATTTT.

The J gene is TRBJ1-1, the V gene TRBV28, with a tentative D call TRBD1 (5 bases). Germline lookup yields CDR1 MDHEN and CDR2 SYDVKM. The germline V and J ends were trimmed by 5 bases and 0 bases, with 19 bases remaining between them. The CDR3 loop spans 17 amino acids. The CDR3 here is CASSHFGDRLMNTEAFF. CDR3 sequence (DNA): TGTGCCAGCAGTCACTTCGGAGACAGACTGATGAACACTGAAGCTTTCTTT.

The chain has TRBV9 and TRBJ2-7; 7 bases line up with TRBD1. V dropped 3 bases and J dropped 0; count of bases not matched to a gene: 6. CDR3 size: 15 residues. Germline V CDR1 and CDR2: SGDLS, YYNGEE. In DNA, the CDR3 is TGTGCCAGCAGCGGAGGGGCAGGGGGCTCCTACGAGCAGTACTTC. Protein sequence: CASSGGAGGSYEQYF.

CDR3 protein: CASTQEFGYTF. CDR3 coding DNA: TGTGCCAGCACCCAGGAATTTGGCTACACCTTC. The V gene is TRBV2, the J gene TRBJ1-2; D unclear. This CDR3 spans 11 amino acids. Germline assignment: CDR1 SNHLY and CDR2 FYNNEI. The V end lost 7 bases, the J end lost 7 bases, and 10 bases lay between the germline ends.

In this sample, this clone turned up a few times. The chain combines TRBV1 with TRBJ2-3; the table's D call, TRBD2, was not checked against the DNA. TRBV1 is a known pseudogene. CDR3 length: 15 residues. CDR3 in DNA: TGCACCAGCAGCCCCCCAAGCGGGGGTGAAGATACGCAGTATTTT. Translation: CTSSPPSGGEDTQYF.

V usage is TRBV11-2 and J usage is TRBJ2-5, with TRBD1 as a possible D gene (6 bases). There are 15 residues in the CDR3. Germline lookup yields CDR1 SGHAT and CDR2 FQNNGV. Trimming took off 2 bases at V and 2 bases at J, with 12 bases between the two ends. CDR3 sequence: CASSLLFRGQETQYF. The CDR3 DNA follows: TGTGCCAGCAGCTTATTATTCAGGGGACAAGAGACCCAGTACTTC.

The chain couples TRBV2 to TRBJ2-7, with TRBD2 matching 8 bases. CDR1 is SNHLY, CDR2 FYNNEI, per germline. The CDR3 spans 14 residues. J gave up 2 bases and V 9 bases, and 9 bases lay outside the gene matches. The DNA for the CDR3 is TGTGCCAGAAAATCTACGCGGGGGGCCTACGAGCAGTACTTC. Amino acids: CARKSTRGAYEQYF.

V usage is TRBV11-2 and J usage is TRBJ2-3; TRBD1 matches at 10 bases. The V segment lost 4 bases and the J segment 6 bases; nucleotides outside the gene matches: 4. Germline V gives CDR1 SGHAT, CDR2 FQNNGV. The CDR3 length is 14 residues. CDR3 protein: CASSWDRGTDTQYF. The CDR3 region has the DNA TGTGCCAGCAGCTGGGACAGGGGAACGGATACGCAGTATTTT. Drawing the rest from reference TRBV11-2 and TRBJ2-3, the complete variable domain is EAGVAQSPRYKIIEKRQSVAFWCNPISGHATLYWYQQILGQGPKLLIQFQNNGVVDDSQLPKDRFSAERLKGVDSTLKIQPAKLEDSAVYLCASSWDRGTDTQYFGPGTRLTVL.

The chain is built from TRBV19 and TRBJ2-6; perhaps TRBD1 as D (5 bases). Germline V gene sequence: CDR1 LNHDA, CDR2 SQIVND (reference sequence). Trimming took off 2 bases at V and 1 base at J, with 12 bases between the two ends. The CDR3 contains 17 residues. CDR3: CASSITRVRSGANVLTF. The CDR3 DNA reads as TGTGCCAGTAGTATAACCAGGGTAAGGTCTGGGGCCAACGTCCTGACTTTC.

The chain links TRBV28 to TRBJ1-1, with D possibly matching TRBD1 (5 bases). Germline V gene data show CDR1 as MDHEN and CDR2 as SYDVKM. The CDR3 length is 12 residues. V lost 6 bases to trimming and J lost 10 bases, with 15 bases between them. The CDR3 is CASSWDWEPAFF. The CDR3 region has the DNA TGTGCCAGCAGCTGGGACTGGGAACCAGCTTTCTTT. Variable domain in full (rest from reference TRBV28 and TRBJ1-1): DVKVTQSSRYLVKRTGEKVFLECVQDMDHENMFWYRQDPGLGLRLIYFSYDVKMKEKGDIPEGYSVSREKKERFSLILESASTNQTSMYLCASSWDWEPAFFGQGTRLTVV.

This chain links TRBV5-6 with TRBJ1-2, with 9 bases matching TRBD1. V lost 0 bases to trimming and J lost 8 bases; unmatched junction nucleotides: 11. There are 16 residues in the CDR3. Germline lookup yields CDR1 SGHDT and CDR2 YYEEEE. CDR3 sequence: CASSLEGVTGGHGYTF. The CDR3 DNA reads TGTGCCAGCAGCTTGGAGGGGGTGACAGGGGGACACGGCTACACCTTC.

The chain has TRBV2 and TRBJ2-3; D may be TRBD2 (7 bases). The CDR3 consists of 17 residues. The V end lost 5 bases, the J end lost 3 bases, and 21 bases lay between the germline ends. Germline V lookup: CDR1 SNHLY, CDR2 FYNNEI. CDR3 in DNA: TGTGCCAGCAGTCCAGGGCGCGGGGGCTACTTGACAGATACGCAGTATTTT. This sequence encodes CASSPGRGGYLTDTQYF.

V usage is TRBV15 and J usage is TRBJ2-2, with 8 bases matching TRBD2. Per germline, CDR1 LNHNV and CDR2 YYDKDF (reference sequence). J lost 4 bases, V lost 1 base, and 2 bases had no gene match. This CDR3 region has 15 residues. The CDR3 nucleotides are TGTGCCACCAGCAGAGTGGCGGGGGGCACCGGGGAGCTGTTTTTT. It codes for CATSRVAGGTGELFF.

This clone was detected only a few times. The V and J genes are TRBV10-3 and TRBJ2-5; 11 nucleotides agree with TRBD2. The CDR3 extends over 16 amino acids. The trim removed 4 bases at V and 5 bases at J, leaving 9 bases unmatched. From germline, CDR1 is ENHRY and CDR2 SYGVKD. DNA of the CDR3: TGTGCCATCAGTGCGGGGGTAGCGGGGGGGCGGGAGACCCAGTACTTC. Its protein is CAISAGVAGGRETQYF.

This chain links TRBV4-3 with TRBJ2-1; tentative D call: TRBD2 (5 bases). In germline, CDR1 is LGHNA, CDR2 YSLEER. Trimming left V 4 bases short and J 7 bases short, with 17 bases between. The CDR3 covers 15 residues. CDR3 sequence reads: CASSRMKDSENEQFF. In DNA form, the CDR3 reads TGCGCCAGCAGCCGAATGAAGGACTCCGAGAATGAGCAGTTCTTC.

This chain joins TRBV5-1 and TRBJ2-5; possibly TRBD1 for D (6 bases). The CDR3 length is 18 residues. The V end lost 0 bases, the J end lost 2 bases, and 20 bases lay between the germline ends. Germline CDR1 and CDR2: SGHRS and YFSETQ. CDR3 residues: CASSLVDRTPPYQETQYF. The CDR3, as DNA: TGCGCCAGCAGCTTGGTGGACAGAACCCCCCCCTATCAAGAGACCCAGTACTTC.

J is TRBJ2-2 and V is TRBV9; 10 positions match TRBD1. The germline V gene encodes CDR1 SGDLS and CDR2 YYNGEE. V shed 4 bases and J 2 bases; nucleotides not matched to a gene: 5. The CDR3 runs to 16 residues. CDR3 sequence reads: CASSPQTGGNTGELFF. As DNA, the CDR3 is TGTGCCAGCAGCCCTCAGACAGGGGGCAACACCGGGGAGCTGTTTTTT.

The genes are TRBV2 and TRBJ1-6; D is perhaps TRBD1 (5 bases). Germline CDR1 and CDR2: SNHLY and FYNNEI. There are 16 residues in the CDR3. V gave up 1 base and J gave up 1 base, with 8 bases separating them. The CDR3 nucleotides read TGTGCCAGCAGTGAAGGGGGCAGGTCCTATAATTCACCCCTCCACTTT. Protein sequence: CASSEGGRSYNSPLHF. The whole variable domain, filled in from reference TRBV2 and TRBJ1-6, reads EPEVTQTPSHQVTQMGQEVILRCVPISNHLYFYWYRQILGQKVEFLVSFYNNEISEKSEIFDDQFSVERPDGSNFTLKIRSTKLEDSAMYFCASSEGGRSYNSPLHFGNGTRLTVT.

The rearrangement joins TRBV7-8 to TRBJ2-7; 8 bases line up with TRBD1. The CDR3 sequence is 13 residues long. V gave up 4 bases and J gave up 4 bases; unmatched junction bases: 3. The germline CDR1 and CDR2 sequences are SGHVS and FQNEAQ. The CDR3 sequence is CASSSQGAYEQYF. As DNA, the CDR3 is TGTGCCAGCAGCTCCCAGGGGGCTTACGAGCAGTACTTC.

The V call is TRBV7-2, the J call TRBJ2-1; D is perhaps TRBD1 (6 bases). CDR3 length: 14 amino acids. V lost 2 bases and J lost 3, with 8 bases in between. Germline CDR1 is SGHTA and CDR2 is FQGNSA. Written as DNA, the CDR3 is TGTGCCAGCAGCTTACAGGGGAACTACAATGAGCAGTTCTTC. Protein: CASSLQGNYNEQFF.

The CDR3 is CATSREPAAYLYGYTF. The CDR3 DNA reads TGTGCCACCAGCAGAGAGCCCGCGGCCTACCTATATGGCTACACCTTC. The V call is TRBV15, the J call TRBJ1-2; D unclear. Trimming left V 0 bases short and J 5 bases short, with 16 bases between. CDR3 length equals 16 residues. The V gene's germline CDR1 is LNHNV and CDR2 YYDKDF (reference sequence).

The CDR3: CASKGTGDSYEQYF. CDR3 nucleotide sequence: TGTGCCAGCAAGGGGACAGGCGACTCCTACGAGCAGTACTTC. The chain carries TRBV6-1 and TRBJ2-7; 8 positions agree with TRBD1. The germline gives CDR1 MNHNS, CDR2 SASEGT. The CDR3 extends over 14 amino acids. J gave up 0 bases and V 7 bases, and 5 bases lay outside the gene matches.

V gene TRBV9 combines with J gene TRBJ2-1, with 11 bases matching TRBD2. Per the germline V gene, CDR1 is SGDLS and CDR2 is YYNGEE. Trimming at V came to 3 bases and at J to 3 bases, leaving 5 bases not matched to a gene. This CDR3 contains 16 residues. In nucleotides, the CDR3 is TGTGCCAGCAGCGCGGCCGGGACTAGCGGCTACAATGAGCAGTTCTTC. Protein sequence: CASSAAGTSGYNEQFF. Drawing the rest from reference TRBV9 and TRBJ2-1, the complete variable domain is DSGVTQTPKHLITATGQRVTLRCSPRSGDLSVYWYQQSLDQGLQFLIQYYNGEERAKGNILERFSAQQFPDLHSELNLSSLELGDSALYFCASSAAGTSGYNEQFFGPGTRLTVL.

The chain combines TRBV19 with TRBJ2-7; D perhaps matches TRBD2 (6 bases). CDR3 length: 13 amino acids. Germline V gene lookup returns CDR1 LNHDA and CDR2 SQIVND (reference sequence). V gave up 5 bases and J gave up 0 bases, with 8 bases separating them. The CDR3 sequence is CASSWEASYEQYF. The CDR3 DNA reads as TGTGCCAGTAGTTGGGAGGCCTCCTACGAGCAGTACTTC. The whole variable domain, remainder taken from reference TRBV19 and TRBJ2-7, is DGGITQSPKYLFRKEGQNVTLSCEQNLNHDAMYWYRQDPGQGLRLIYYSQIVNDFQKGDIAEGYSVSREKKESFPLTVTSAQKNPTAFYLCASSWEASYEQYFGPGTRLTVT.

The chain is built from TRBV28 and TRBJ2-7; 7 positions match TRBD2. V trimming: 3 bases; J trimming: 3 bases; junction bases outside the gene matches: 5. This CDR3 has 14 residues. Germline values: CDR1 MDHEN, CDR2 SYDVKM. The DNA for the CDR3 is TGTGCCAGCAGTTTGGGGGGGGACGTCTACGAGCAGTACTTC. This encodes CASSLGGDVYEQYF.

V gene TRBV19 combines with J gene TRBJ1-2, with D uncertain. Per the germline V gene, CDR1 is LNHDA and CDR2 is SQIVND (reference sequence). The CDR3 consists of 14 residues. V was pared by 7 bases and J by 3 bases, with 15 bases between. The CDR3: CASTLEGGYYGYTF. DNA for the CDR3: TGTGCCAGTACCCTAGAGGGCGGTTACTATGGCTACACCTTC.

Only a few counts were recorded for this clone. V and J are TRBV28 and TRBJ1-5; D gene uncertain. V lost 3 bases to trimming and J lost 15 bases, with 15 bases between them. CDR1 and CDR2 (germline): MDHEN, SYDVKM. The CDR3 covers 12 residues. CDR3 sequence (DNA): TGTGCCAGCAGTTTTAGGACTCTCGAGAGGCATTTT. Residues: CASSFRTLERHF.

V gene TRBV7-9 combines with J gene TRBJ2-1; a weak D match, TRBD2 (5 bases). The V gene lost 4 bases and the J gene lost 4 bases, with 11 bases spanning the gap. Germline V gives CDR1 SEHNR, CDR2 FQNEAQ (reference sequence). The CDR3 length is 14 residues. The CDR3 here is CASSSLEGYNEQFF. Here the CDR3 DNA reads TGTGCCAGCAGCTCACTTGAGGGTTACAATGAGCAGTTCTTC.

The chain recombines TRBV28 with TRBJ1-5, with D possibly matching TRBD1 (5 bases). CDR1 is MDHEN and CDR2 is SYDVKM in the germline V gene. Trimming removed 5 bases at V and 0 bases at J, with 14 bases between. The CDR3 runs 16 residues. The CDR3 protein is CASSDDWGLSNQPQHF. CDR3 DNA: TGTGCCAGCAGTGATGACTGGGGACTTAGCAATCAGCCCCAGCATTTT.

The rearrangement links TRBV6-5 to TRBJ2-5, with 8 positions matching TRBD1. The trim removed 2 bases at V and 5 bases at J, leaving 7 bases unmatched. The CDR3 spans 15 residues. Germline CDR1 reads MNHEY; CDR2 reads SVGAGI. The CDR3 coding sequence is TGTGCCAGCAGTTACAAAGGACAGGGTGAGGAGACCCAGTACTTC. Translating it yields CASSYKGQGEETQYF.